These 15 T cell receptor beta chains came from one sample sequenced in a study of radiotherapy plus CTLA-4 blockade in lung cancer. Repertoires were generated with immunoSEQ multiplex PCR, while TCRdb's copy carries only in-frame clones and drops some. The repertoire holds 70,000 to 95,000 clones, about four fifths seen once, with roughly 15% in the top ten. The sample consisted of peripheral blood, taken from a patient treated with radiotherapy plus ipilimumab. The receptors stem from a human donor with non-small cell lung cancer that progressed on radiotherapy plus ipilimumab.

The V gene is TRBV6-1, the J gene TRBJ2-7; the D gene is possibly TRBD2 (5 bases). The CDR3 consists of 13 residues. The V end lost 7 bases, the J end lost 7 bases, and 17 bases lay between the germline ends. The V gene's germline CDR1 is MNHNS and CDR2 SASEGT. CDR3 bases: TGTGCCAGCATGGATTACGGGGATGGGGAGCAGTACTTC. Translated, it gives CASMDYGDGEQYF.

CDR3 protein: CASSRTGGVIGETQYF. DNA of the CDR3: TGTGCCAGCTCGCGGACAGGGGGCGTAATTGGAGAGACCCAGTACTTC. The chain links TRBV18 to TRBJ2-5; 11 bases align to TRBD1. Unmatched junction bases numbered 10, after V lost 6 bases and J lost 4 bases. The CDR3 runs to 16 residues. Looked up from germline, CDR1 is KGHSH and CDR2 is LQKENI.

The gene calls are TRBV30 and TRBJ2-7, with D possibly TRBD2 on 5 matching bases. The CDR3 contains 14 residues. Germline V gives CDR1 GTSNPN, CDR2 SVGIG (reference sequence). The V gene lost 2 bases and the J gene lost 6 bases, with 17 bases spanning the gap. CDR3 loop: CAWSWVYEGTEQYF. CDR3 bases: TGTGCCTGGAGTTGGGTTTATGAGGGTACCGAGCAGTACTTC.

The chain links TRBV9 to TRBJ2-1, with TRBD1 matching 7 bases. The ends lost 6 bases at V and 10 bases at J; junction bases unmatched: 10. This CDR3 is 13 amino acids long. Germline V gene lookup returns CDR1 SGDLS and CDR2 YYNGEE. As DNA, the CDR3 is TGTGCCAGCACCGAACAGGGGAAAGGGGAGCAGTTCTTC. This gives the protein CASTEQGKGEQFF.

The V gene is TRBV6-1, the J gene TRBJ1-3; possible D gene TRBD1, 5 bases. Trimming removed 11 bases from V and 0 bases from J, with 17 bases in between. In germline, CDR1 is MNHNS, CDR2 SASEGT. The length of the CDR3 is 15 residues. The CDR3 loop is CALRQGPGSGNTIYF. The CDR3 DNA reads as TGTGCCCTCAGGCAGGGACCGGGCTCTGGAAACACCATATATTTT.

This clone appeared once. The chain has TRBV27 and TRBJ1-5, with TRBD1 matching 8 bases. Germline CDR1 reads MNHEY; CDR2 reads SMNVEV (reference sequence). With V trimmed by 4 bases and J by 8 bases, 7 bases remained unmatched. The CDR3 loop spans 14 amino acids. CDR3 loop: CASSSSGGFEPQHF. CDR3 in DNA: TGTGCCAGCAGTTCCTCAGGGGGCTTTGAGCCCCAGCATTTT.

V and J are TRBV12-5 and TRBJ1-1; no clear D gene. Trimming left V 3 bases short and J 3 bases short, with 2 bases between. Germline values: CDR1 LGHNT, CDR2 FRNRAP. The CDR3 totals 11 residues. CDR3 loop: CASGLDTEAFF. The CDR3, as DNA: TGTGCTAGTGGTTTAGACACTGAAGCTTTCTTT. The full variable domain, with the rest looked up from reference TRBV12-5 and TRBJ1-1, is DARVTQTPRHKVTEMGQEVTMRCQPILGHNTVFWYRQTMMQGLELLAYFRNRAPLDDSGMPKDRFSAEMPDATLATLKIQPSEPRDSAVYFCASGLDTEAFFGQGTRLTVV.

The rearrangement links TRBV2 to TRBJ2-7; D may be TRBD2 (5 bases). The CDR3 runs to 16 residues. Trimming cost V 3 bases and J 4 bases, with 19 bases left between them. Germline lookup yields CDR1 SNHLY and CDR2 FYNNEI. CDR3 nucleotides: TGTGCCAGCAGTGAGGTCTTACGGGATAGGACGTACGAGCAGTACTTC. Translation: CASSEVLRDRTYEQYF.

The rearrangement links TRBV11-2 to TRBJ2-3; 7 bases agree with TRBD2. Germline-derived CDR1 and CDR2 are SGHAT and FQNNGV. The CDR3 totals 15 residues. J lost 3 bases, V lost 5 bases, and 8 bases had no gene match. The CDR3 DNA is TGTGCCAGCAGCCTTGGACTAGACTTTACAGATACGCAGTATTTT. Amino acids: CASSLGLDFTDTQYF.

The chain joins TRBV2 to TRBJ2-4; 7 bases line up with TRBD2. The CDR3 loop spans 11 amino acids. Germline V gene lookup returns CDR1 SNHLY and CDR2 FYNNEI. The V gene end was trimmed by 2 bases and the J gene end by 13 bases; junction bases not matched to a gene: 2. The CDR3 spells CASSEWREQYF. In DNA, the CDR3 is TGTGCCAGCAGTGAATGGCGGGAGCAGTACTTC.

This clone was seen a few times. V and J are TRBV18 and TRBJ1-4; D gene uncertain. V dropped 0 bases and J dropped 3 bases, with 8 bases sitting between them. Germline V lookup: CDR1 KGHSH, CDR2 LQKENI. The CDR3 is 15 amino acids. CDR3 coding DNA: TGTGCCAGCTCACCACCGGACCAGCCTAATGAAAAACTGTTTTTT. It translates to CASSPPDQPNEKLFF.

A single count supports this clone. This sequence joins TRBV30 and TRBJ1-5; D not resolved. The CDR3 extends over 12 amino acids. The V end was cut by 1 base, the J end by 9 bases, with 10 bases between. CDR1 and CDR2 from the germline V gene are GTSNPN and SVGIG (reference sequence). CDR3: CAWSGVGMPQHF. The CDR3 DNA follows: TGTGCCTGGAGTGGTGTGGGGATGCCCCAGCATTTT. The variable domain in full, completed from reference TRBV30 and TRBJ1-5, reads SQTIHQWPATLVQPVGSPLSLECTVEGTSNPNLYWYRQAAGRGLQLLFYSVGIGQISSEVPQNLSASRPQDRQFILSSKKLLLSDSGFYLCAWSGVGMPQHFGDGTRLSIL.

The J gene is TRBJ1-6, the V gene TRBV9; D gene ambiguous. The V gene's germline CDR1 is SGDLS and CDR2 YYNGEE. This CDR3 comprises 14 residues. Trimming took off 0 bases at V and 4 bases at J, with 5 bases between the two ends. CDR3 sequence: CASSVAGYNSPLHF. The CDR3 coding sequence is TGTGCCAGCAGCGTAGCTGGGTATAATTCACCCCTCCACTTT. Filled out from reference TRBV9 and TRBJ1-6, the complete variable domain reads DSGVTQTPKHLITATGQRVTLRCSPRSGDLSVYWYQQSLDQGLQFLIQYYNGEERAKGNILERFSAQQFPDLHSELNLSSLELGDSALYFCASSVAGYNSPLHFGNGTRLTVT.

The chain carries TRBV27 and TRBJ1-4, with D possibly TRBD1 on 5 matching bases. V was trimmed by 2 bases and J by 7 bases, leaving 23 bases between them. The CDR3 runs 18 residues. In germline, CDR1 is MNHEY, CDR2 SMNVEV (reference sequence). In DNA form, the CDR3 reads TGTGCCAGCAGTTTAAGGTGGGACGGCCTTTTCAGTGGTGAAAAACTGTTTTTT. This translates into CASSLRWDGLFSGEKLFF.

The V gene is TRBV15, the J gene TRBJ1-3; D ambiguous. The CDR3 spans 12 residues. Trimming pared 6 bases from V and 0 bases from J, leaving 3 bases between. The germline gives CDR1 LNHNV, CDR2 YYDKDF (reference sequence). The CDR3 is CATRVSGNTIYF. CDR3 bases: TGTGCCACCAGGGTCTCTGGAAACACCATATATTTT.